The entry below describes one T cell receptor (beta chain). The antigen it recognizes is unknown. Per-nucleotide qualities are absent, and no much larger clonotype sits a single base away. These data are taken from a study of blood T cell repertoires in COVID-19 (TCRdb year 2020). A note on the overall study: Samples covering the acute and convalescent phases of COVID-19 were provided by collaborators in the United States, Italy and Spain. The material from the prospective study consisted of cDNA or gDNA derived from T cells, B-cell-depleted T cells, or PBMCs. Subjects who had been exposed to COVID-19, were actively infected with it, or had recovered from it provided the deeply sampled blood TCRbeta repertoires that made up the dataset. The repertoires were made available in a free public database intended to serve as a resource for research on the immune response to SARS-CoV-2. Samples were obtained from the ongoing ImmuneRACE study (first 160 participants) and from over 1,000 subjects provided by 6 global collaborators. Sample metadata almost always included a de-identified subject ID, COVID-19 status, age in years and sex. Where available, HLA class I and class II types were taken from metadata supplied by the sample provider and were not determined by assay-based typing.

The CDR3 starts with the cysteine, ends with the phenylalanine, and has 14 residues. The DNA shown is the 42-base CDR3, in frame from base 1. The germline V gene (reference sequence) gives CDR1 as GTSNPN and CDR2 as SVGIG. V is clipped by 6 bases and J by 5 bases, and the sequence between their germline boundaries is 19 bases long. TCRbeta CDR3 regions were amplified from genomic DNA by means of the immunoSEQ Assay, a bias-controlled multiplex PCR. Processing in the source paper ran as follows. Within the assay, amplification of reference gene primers was used to estimate how many nucleated cells each sample contained. Sequence reads were collapsed and filtered to measure the absolute abundance of every unique TCRbeta CDR3 rearrangement. For each sample, productive Simpson clonality was calculated by taking the square root of Simpson's diversity index across productive rearrangements. The clones in this table, taken by TCRdb from immuneACCESS, are in-frame only. Not every clone is retained; where verified, under half of the shortfall comes from an unresolved V gene, and the cause of the rest is unknown. V, J and clone size derive from that table, while D and trimming were established from the DNA sequence. For this sample there are around 150,000 clones; 84% appear just once. 3% to 3.5% of the sample lies in the top ten.

In the prospective study, participants were about 18 to 90 years old, resided in about 25 geographic areas of the United States, and were enrolled through a virtual design. In the prospective study, cohorts were assigned on the basis of participant-reported clinical history obtained from a screening survey and a study questionnaire. Each participant in the prospective study had whole blood, serum and a nasopharyngeal or oropharyngeal swab collected by mobile phlebotomists. Participants in the prospective study had the option to provide additional blood draws and questionnaires over an approximately 2-month period. Before DNA extraction, blood samples from the prospective study were shipped at room temperature or frozen. Findings and caveats that apply to the study as a whole: Clinical and demographic metadata were provided uncurated, with the amount varying by source and participant.

What was sequenced was PBMCs or T cells enriched from blood (not recorded which). The clonotype was recovered from a woman in her forties or fifties with acute COVID-19. The sequence is built from TRBV30 and TRBJ1-1; the D gene assignment is ambiguous. CDR3 region: CACLPPPSSTEAFF. The DNA sequence follows: TGTGCCTGTCTACCCCCCCCCTCATCGACTGAAGCTTTCTTT.